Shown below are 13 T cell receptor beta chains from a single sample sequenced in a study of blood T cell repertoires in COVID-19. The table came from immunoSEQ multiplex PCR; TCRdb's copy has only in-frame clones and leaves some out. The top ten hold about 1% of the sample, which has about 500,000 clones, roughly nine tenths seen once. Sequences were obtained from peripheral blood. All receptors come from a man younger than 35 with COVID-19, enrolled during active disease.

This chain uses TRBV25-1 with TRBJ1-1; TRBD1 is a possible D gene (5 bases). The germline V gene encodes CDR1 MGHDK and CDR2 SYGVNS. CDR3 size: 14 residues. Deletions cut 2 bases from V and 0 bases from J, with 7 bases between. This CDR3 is CASSEGAVNTEAFF. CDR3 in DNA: TGTGCCAGCAGTGAAGGGGCAGTGAACACTGAAGCTTTCTTT.

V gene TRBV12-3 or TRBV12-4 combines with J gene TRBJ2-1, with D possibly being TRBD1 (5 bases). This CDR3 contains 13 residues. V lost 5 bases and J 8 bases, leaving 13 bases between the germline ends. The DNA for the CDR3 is TGTGCCAGCAGTCCTCCTAAAGGGGATGAGCAGTTCTTC. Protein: CASSPPKGDEQFF.

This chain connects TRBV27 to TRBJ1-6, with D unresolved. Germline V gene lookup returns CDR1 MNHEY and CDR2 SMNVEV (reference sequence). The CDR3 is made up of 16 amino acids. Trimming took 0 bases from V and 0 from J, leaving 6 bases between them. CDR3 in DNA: TGTGCCAGCAGTTTATCCGGGGTCTCCTATAATTCACCCCTCCACTTT. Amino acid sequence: CASSLSGVSYNSPLHF.

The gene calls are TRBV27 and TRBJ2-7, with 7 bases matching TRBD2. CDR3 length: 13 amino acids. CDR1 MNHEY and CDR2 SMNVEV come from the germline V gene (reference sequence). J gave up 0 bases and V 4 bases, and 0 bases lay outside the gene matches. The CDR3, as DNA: TGTGCCAGCAGTTCGGGGGGCTCCTACGAGCAGTACTTC. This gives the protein CASSSGGSYEQYF.

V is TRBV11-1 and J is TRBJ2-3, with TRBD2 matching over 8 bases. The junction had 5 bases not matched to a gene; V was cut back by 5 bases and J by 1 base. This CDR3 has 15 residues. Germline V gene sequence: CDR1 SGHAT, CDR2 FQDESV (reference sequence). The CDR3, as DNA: TGTGCCAGCAGCCCGGGGGGGCCTGGCACAGATACGCAGTATTTT. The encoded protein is CASSPGGPGTDTQYF.

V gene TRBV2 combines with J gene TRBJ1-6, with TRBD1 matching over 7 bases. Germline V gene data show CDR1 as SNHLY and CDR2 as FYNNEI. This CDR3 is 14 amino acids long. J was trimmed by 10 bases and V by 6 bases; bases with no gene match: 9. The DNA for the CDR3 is TGTGCCAGCAGGATATCCGGGACAGTGTCACCCCTCCACTTT. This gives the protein CASRISGTVSPLHF.

CDR3 bases: TGTGCCAGCAGCTTAGGTTTAGCGGGGCGGACAGATACGCAGTATTTT. Protein product: CASSLGLAGRTDTQYF. The chain employs TRBV7-6 and TRBJ2-3; TRBD2 matches at 8 bases. The CDR3 has 16 residues. Germline assignment: CDR1 SGHVS and CDR2 FNYEAQ. Trimming at V came to 1 base and at J to 3 bases, leaving 6 bases not matched to a gene.

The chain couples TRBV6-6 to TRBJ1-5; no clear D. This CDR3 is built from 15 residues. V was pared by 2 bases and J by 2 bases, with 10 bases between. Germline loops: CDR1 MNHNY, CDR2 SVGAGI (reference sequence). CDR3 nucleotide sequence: TGTGCCAGCAGTTACCTAGGGAGGGGCAATCAGCCCCAGCATTTT. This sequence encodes CASSYLGRGNQPQHF.

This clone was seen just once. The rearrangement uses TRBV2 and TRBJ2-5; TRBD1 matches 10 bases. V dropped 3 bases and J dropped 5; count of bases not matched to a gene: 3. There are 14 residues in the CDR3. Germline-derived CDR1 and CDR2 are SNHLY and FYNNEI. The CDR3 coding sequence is TGTGCCAGCAGTGAGACAGGGGGCTGGGAGACCCAGTACTTC. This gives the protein CASSETGGWETQYF.

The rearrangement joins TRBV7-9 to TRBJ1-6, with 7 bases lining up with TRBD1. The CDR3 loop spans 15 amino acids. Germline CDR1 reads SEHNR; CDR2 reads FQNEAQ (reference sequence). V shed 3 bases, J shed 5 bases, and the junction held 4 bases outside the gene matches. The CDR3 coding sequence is TGTGCCAGCAGCTTGACGGGACAGCATAATTCACCCCTCCACTTT. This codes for CASSLTGQHNSPLHF.

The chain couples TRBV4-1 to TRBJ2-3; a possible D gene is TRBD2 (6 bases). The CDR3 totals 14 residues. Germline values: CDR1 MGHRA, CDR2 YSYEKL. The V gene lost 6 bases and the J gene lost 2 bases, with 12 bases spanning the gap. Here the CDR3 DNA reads TGCGCCAGCAGTCACGGGACTCTCACAGATACGCAGTATTTT. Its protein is CASSHGTLTDTQYF.

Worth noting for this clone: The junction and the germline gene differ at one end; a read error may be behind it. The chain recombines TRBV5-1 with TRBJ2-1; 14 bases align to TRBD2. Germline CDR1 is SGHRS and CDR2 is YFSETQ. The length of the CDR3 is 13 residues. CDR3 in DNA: TGCGCCAGCAGCCCGGGACTAGCGGGAGAATGGGTCTTC. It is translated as CASSPGLAGEWVF.

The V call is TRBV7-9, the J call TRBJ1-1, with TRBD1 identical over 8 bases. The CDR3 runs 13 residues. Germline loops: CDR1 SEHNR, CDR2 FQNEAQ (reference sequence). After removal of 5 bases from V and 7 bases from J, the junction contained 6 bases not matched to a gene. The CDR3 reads CASSPGTGNEAFF. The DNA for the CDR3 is TGTGCCAGCAGCCCGGGGACAGGCAATGAAGCTTTCTTT.